This TCR beta chain was observed in a study of T cell responses to AZD1222 COVID-19 vaccine. Study-wide results and limits: Reportedly, nearly half the spike-specific TCRs target unmutated variant regions. Spike-specific TCR breadth and depth both grew after two AZD1222 doses. Females made up more of the donors, who were largely white British, and clonal diversity may have come out too low.

The repertoire was sequenced with immunoSEQ multiplex PCR; TCRdb's copy has only in-frame clones and lacks some. The table shows around 140,000 clones, with about 90% occurring only once. For this clone: Its antigen remains unknown.

Per the germline V gene, CDR1 is MNHEY and CDR2 is SMNVEV (reference sequence). The V gene lost 3 bases and the J gene lost 4 bases, with 9 bases spanning the gap. The CDR3 length is 13 residues. This chain joins TRBV27 and TRBJ2-5; tentatively, D is TRBD2 (5 bases). The clonotype was recovered from an adult in good health. Sequences were derived from peripheral blood, sampled on day 0 of AZD1222 vaccination. The CDR3 region is CASSFGLRETQYF. CDR3 in DNA: TGTGCCAGCAGTTTCGGACTGCGAGAGACCCAGTACTTC.